The clone carrying this TCR beta chain was recorded a few times. What it binds is not known. In germline, CDR1 is DFQATT, CDR2 SNEGSKA (reference sequence). This CDR3 spans 14 amino acids. V was shortened by 7 bases and J by 0 bases, with 16 bases between the two germline ends. Primers used in a second PCR of about 7 to 12 cycles were a sample-barcoded 5' primer and a J-beta primer mix. In TCRdb, the 5' RACE reads were re-called with MiXCR into one record per CDR3 protein. The sample shows 700,000 to 1,000,000 distinct CDR3 sequences, roughly 44% of them seen only once. These data belong to a study of blood T cells in healthy people across ages. Broader study findings: Bulk PBMC profiling left naive and antigen-experienced comparisons inconclusive.

About 10 milliliters of peripheral blood were drawn from each donor. The sample taken for sequencing was blood. The chain carries TRBV20-1 and TRBJ2-7; D is possibly TRBD2 (5 bases). This clonotype originated in a man aged 55-75 years in good health. The chain's CDR3 is CSGSVGGRSYEQYF. Written as DNA, the CDR3 is TGCAGTGGCTCTGTGGGCGGGCGCTCCTACGAGCAGTACTTC.